Only a few counts were recorded for the clone carrying this T cell receptor (beta chain). Its antigen is still unknown. Next came a second PCR, run for roughly 7 to 12 cycles, which used a sample-barcoded 5' primer along with a J-beta primer mix. TCRdb re-called the 5' RACE reads through MiXCR, storing one row per CDR3 protein. The data contain about 1,400,000 distinct CDR3 sequences, 59% of them singletons. The source of the sample is a study of blood T cells in healthy people across ages. Study conclusions and caveats: Unknown CMV status may confound age-related changes in expanded clones.

From germline, CDR1 is ENHRY and CDR2 SYGVKD. This CDR3 has 14 amino acids. V was pared by 9 bases and J by 0 bases, with 14 bases between. The rearrangement uses TRBV10-3 and TRBJ1-2; no clear D. The sequenced sample was blood. The TCR comes from a man younger than 30 in good health. CDR3 DNA sequence: TGTGCCATAACAAGGTTTACAGCTAACTATGGCTACACCTTC. Protein product: CAITRFTANYGYTF.